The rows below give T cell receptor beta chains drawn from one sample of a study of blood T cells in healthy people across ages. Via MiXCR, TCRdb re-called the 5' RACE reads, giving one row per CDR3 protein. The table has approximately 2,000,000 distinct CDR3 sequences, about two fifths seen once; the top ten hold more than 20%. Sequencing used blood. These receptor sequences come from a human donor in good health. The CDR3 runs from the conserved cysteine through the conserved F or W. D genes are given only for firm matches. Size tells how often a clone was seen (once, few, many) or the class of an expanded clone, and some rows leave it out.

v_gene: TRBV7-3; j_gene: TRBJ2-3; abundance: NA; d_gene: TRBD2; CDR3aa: CASSSSGLNTQYF; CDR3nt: TGTGCCAGCAGCTCGTCGGGACTAAATACGCAGTATTTT
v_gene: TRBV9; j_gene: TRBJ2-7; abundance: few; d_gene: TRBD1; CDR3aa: CASSVGLDRSYEQYF; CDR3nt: TGTGCCAGCAGCGTAGGTCTGGACAGGTCCTACGAGCAGTACTTC
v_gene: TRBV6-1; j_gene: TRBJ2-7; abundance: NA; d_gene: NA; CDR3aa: CASSLTPEGPYEQYF; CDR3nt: TGTGCCAGCAGCTTGACACCCGAGGGCCCCTACGAGCAGTACTTC
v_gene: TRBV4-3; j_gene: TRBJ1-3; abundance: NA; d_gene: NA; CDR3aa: CASSQDQGGSGNTIYF; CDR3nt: TGCGCCAGCAGCCAAGACCAAGGGGGATCTGGAAACACCATATATTTT
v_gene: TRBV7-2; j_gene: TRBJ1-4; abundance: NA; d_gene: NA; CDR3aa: CASSSRGGREKLFF; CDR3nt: TGTGCCAGCAGCTCCCGGGGGGGTCGTGAAAAACTGTTTTTT
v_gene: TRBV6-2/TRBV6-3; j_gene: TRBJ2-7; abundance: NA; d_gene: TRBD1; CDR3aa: CASSGATGASYEQYF; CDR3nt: TGTGCCAGCAGCGGGGCGACAGGGGCCTCCTACGAGCAGTACTTC
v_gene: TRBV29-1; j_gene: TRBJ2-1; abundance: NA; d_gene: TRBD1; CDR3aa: CSGGQGIYNEQFF; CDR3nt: TGCAGCGGGGGACAGGGGATCTACAATGAGCAGTTCTTC
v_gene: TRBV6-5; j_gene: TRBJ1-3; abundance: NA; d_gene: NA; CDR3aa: CASSYAGTSGNTIYF; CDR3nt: TGTGCCAGCAGTTACGCAGGGACCTCTGGAAACACCATATATTTT
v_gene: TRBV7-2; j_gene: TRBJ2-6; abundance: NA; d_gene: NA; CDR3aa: CATNRGGAGANVLTF; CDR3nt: TGTGCCACCAACAGGGGAGGGGCTGGGGCCAACGTCCTGACTTTC
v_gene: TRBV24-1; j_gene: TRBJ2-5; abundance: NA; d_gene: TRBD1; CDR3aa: CATRGQGQETQYF; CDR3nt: TGTGCCACCAGGGGACAGGGGCAAGAGACCCAGTACTTC
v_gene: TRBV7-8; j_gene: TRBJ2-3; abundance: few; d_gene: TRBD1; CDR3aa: CASSLPRTGEGTDTQYF; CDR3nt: TGTGCCAGCAGCCTCCCCCGGACAGGGGAGGGCACAGATACGCAGTATTTT
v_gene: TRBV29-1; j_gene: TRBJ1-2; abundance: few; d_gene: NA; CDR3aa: CSVELGAAGYGYTF; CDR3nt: TGCAGCGTTGAATTAGGGGCCGCTGGCTATGGCTACACCTTC
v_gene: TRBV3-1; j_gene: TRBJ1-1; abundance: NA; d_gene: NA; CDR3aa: CASSSRTASEAFF; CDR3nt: TGTGCCAGCAGCTCTCGGACGGCTTCTGAAGCTTTCTTT
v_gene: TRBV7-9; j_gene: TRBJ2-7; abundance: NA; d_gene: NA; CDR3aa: CASSTGFEQYF; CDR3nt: TGTGCCAGCAGCACAGGGTTCGAGCAGTACTTC
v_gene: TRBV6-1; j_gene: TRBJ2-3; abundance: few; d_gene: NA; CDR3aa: CASASAGTDTQYF; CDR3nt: TGTGCCAGCGCGTCGGCAGGGACGGATACGCAGTATTTT
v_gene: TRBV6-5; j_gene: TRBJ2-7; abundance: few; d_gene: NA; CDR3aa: CASSYPGHNLGRPYEQYF; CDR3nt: TGTGCCAGCAGTTACCCGGGACACAATCTGGGAAGACCCTACGAGCAGTACTTC
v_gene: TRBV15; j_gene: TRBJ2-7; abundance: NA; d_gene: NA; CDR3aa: CATSRDRDGLYEQYF; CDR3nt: TGTGCCACCAGCAGAGATAGGGACGGACTCTACGAGCAGTACTTC
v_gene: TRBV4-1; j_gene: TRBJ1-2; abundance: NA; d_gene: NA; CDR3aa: CASSQDRTDIYGYTF; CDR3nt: TGCGCCAGCAGCCAAGATAGGACAGACATCTATGGCTACACCTTC
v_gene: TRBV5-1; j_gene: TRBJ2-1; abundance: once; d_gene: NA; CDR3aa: CASSFWGMLDDEQFF; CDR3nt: TGCGCCAGCAGCTTTTGGGGGATGCTTGACGATGAGCAGTTCTTC
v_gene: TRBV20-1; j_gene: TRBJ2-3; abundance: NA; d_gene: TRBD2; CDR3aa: CSARGRYGGAGTDTQYF; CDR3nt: TGCAGTGCTAGGGGTCGGTACGGGGGGGCGGGCACAGATACGCAGTATTTT
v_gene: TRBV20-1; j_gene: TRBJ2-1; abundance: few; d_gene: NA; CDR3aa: CSARVPRTIGGSSYNEQFF; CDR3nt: TGCAGTGCTAGAGTTCCAAGGACTATCGGGGGCAGCTCCTACAATGAGCAGTTCTTC
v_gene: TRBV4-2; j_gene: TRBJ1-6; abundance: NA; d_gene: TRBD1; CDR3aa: CASSLPGTGGSPLHF; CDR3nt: TGTGCCAGCAGCCTACCCGGGACAGGGGGTTCACCCCTCCACTTT
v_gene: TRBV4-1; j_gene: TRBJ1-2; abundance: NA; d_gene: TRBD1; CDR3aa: CASSPTTGANYGYTF; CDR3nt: TGCGCCAGCAGCCCAACGACAGGGGCTAACTATGGCTACACCTTC